These 11 T cell receptor beta chains were sequenced from one sample in a study of shared clonotypes between healthy human individuals. Data came from immunoSEQ multiplex PCR; TCRdb stores just in-frame clones and leaves some out. The data hold 1.5 million to 2.5 million clones, with over 85% observed a single time. CD45RO-negative, CCR7-selected cells formed the naive CD8 fraction, which excluded terminally differentiated effector memory CD45RA+ cells. The sequencing sample was made of naive CD8+ T cells sorted from blood. Source of these receptors: a man younger than 35 in good health.

This chain uses TRBV4-1 with TRBJ2-3, with TRBD1 identical over 8 bases. This CDR3 has 13 residues. From germline, CDR1 is MGHRA and CDR2 YSYEKL. With V trimmed by 3 bases and J by 12 bases, 8 bases remained unmatched. The CDR3 nucleotides are TGCGCCAGCAGCCAGGTACAGGGGGGTTCCCAGTATTTT. Encoded protein: CASSQVQGGSQYF.

This chain's CDR3 is CASSPGGAGAYQETQYF. The DNA for the CDR3 is TGTGCCAGCAGTCCTGGAGGGGCGGGGGCGTACCAAGAGACCCAGTACTTC. The chain has TRBV11-2 and TRBJ2-5, with D perhaps matching TRBD2 (7 bases). V lost 6 bases and J 0 bases, leaving 20 bases between the germline ends. This CDR3 is built from 17 residues. Germline V CDR1 and CDR2: SGHAT, FQNNGV.

The CDR3 loop reads CASSDIPGLLNTEAFF. In DNA form, the CDR3 reads TGTGCCAGCAGTGATATCCCGGGCTTATTGAACACTGAAGCTTTCTTT. The chain links TRBV6-1 to TRBJ1-1; no firm D call. Germline CDR1 is MNHNS and CDR2 is SASEGT. This CDR3 spans 16 amino acids. The germline V and J ends were trimmed by 3 bases and 0 bases, with 14 bases remaining between them.

The J gene is TRBJ2-5, the V gene TRBV6-6, with D uncertain. With 2 bases removed from V and 2 bases from J, the gap between germline ends came to 9 bases. The CDR3 is 14 amino acids. Germline V gene sequence: CDR1 MNHNY, CDR2 SVGAGI (reference sequence). The DNA of the CDR3 is TGTGCCAGCAGTTACGTTGGGGTTCAAGAGACCCAGTACTTC. It translates to CASSYVGVQETQYF.

The V call is TRBV7-9, the J call TRBJ2-7, with D tentatively TRBD2 (5 bases). The CDR3 has 15 amino acids. The germline CDR1 and CDR2 sequences are SEHNR and FQNEAQ (reference sequence). V was trimmed by 0 bases and J by 5 bases, leaving 14 bases between them. CDR3 sequence (DNA): TGTGCCAGCAGCTTAGCGCTAGGAGGCCCCAACGAGCAGTACTTC. Amino acids: CASSLALGGPNEQYF.

About this clone itself: Other DNA sequences in the same sample also yield this CDR3. The V and J genes are TRBV9 and TRBJ2-1; D gene uncertain. From germline, CDR1 is SGDLS and CDR2 YYNGEE. The CDR3 contains 12 residues. The V end lost 0 bases, the J end lost 12 bases, and 10 bases lay between the germline ends. CDR3 amino acids: CASSVEGVGQFF. The CDR3 bases are TGTGCCAGCAGCGTAGAAGGAGTAGGGCAGTTCTTC.

The chain carries TRBV7-9 and TRBJ1-3; 10 bases agree with TRBD1. Germline V gives CDR1 SEHNR, CDR2 FQNEAQ (reference sequence). The J segment lost 7 bases and the V segment lost 5 bases, leaving 8 bases of the junction unmatched. The CDR3 runs 15 residues. The CDR3 DNA sequence: TGTGCCAGCAGCCCGCCTTCGGGACAGGGGAACACCATATATTTT. It translates to CASSPPSGQGNTIYF.

The rearrangement joins TRBV19 to TRBJ1-2; D is uncertain. The CDR3 extends over 16 amino acids. V shed 3 bases and J shed 0 bases, with 14 bases lying between them. CDR1 is LNHDA and CDR2 is SQIVND in the germline V gene (reference sequence). CDR3 residues: CASSINRWGSNYGYTF. The CDR3 nucleotides are TGTGCCAGTAGTATTAATCGGTGGGGATCTAACTATGGCTACACCTTC. Complete variable domain (other parts from reference TRBV19 and TRBJ1-2): DGGITQSPKYLFRKEGQNVTLSCEQNLNHDAMYWYRQDPGQGLRLIYYSQIVNDFQKGDIAEGYSVSREKKESFPLTVTSAQKNPTAFYLCASSINRWGSNYGYTFGSGTRLTVV.

The chain carries TRBV15 and TRBJ2-7, with D possibly being TRBD1 (6 bases). The CDR3 loop spans 15 amino acids. Germline V gives CDR1 LNHNV, CDR2 YYDKDF (reference sequence). V was pared by 6 bases and J by 0 bases, with 15 bases between. In DNA, the CDR3 is TGTGCCACCAGAGCAGGGGCGGACAACTCCTACGAGCAGTACTTC. Amino acids: CATRAGADNSYEQYF.

This chain links TRBV9 with TRBJ2-3; D remains ambiguous. The CDR3 is 13 amino acids. CDR1 is SGDLS and CDR2 is YYNGEE in the germline V gene. Deletions cut 5 bases from V and 2 bases from J, with 9 bases between. The CDR3 DNA sequence: TGTGCCAGCAGGTCGGGTGACACAGATACGCAGTATTTT. Protein product: CASRSGDTDTQYF.

The J gene is TRBJ2-1, the V gene TRBV5-5; D call uncertain. The CDR3 is 12 amino acids. Germline-derived CDR1 and CDR2 are SGHKS and YYEKEE (reference sequence). V was pared by 5 bases and J by 7 bases, with 10 bases between. The CDR3 bases are TGTGCCAGCAGTCCAATAGGGAATGAGCAGTTCTTC. Translated: CASSPIGNEQFF.